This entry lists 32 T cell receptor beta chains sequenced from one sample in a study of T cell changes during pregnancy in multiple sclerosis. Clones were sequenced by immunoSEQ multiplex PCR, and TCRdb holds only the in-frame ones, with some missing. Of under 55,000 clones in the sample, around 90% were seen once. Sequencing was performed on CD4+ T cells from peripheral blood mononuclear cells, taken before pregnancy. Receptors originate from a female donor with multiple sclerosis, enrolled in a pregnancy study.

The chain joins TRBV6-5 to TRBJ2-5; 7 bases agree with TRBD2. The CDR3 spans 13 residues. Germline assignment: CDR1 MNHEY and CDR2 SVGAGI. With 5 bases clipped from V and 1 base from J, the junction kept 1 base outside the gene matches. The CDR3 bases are TGTGCCAGCAGTAGCGGGGTCCAAGAGACCCAGTACTTC. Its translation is CASSSGVQETQYF.

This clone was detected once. CDR3 protein: CASSLDRGYYGYTF. The CDR3 coding sequence is TGTGCCAGCAGCTTGGACAGGGGATACTATGGCTACACCTTC. The V and J genes are TRBV7-8 and TRBJ1-2; 9 bases map to TRBD1. This CDR3 has 14 residues. CDR1 and CDR2 from the germline V gene are SGHVS and FQNEAQ. J lost 3 bases, V lost 3 bases, and 2 bases had no gene match.

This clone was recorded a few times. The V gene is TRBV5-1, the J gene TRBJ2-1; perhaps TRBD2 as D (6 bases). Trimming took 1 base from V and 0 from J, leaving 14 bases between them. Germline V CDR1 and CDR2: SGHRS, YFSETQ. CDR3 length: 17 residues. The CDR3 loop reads CASSLNIAVSSYNEQFF. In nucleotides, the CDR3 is TGCGCCAGCAGCTTGAACATAGCGGTTAGCTCCTACAATGAGCAGTTCTTC.

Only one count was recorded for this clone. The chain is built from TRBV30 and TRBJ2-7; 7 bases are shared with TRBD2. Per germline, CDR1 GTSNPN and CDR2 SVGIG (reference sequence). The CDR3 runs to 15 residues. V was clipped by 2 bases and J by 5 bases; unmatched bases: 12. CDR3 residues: CAWSRGEGLSDEQYF. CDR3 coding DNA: TGTGCCTGGAGTCGGGGGGAGGGCTTGTCAGACGAGCAGTACTTC.

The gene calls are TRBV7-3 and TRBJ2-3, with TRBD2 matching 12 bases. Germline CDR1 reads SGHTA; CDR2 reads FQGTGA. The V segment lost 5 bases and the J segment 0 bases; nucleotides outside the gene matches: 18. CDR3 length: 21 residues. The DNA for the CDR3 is TGTGCCAGCAGCCGTAATGGGTATTCACTAGCGGGAGGCCCTAGCACAGATACGCAGTATTTT. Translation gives CASSRNGYSLAGGPSTDTQYF.

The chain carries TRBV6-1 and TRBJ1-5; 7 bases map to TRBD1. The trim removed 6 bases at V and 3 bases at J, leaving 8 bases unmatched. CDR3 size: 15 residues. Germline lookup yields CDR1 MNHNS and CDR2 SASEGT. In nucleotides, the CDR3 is TGTGCCAGCAGGGAGTTGACAGGGTCCAATCAGCCCCAGCATTTT. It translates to CASRELTGSNQPQHF.

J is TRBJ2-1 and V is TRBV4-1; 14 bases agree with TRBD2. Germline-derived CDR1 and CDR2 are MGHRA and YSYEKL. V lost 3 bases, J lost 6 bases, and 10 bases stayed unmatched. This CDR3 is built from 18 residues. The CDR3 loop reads CASSHPGQGLAGANEQFF. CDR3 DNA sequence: TGCGCCAGCAGCCATCCGGGTCAGGGACTAGCGGGAGCCAATGAGCAGTTCTTC.

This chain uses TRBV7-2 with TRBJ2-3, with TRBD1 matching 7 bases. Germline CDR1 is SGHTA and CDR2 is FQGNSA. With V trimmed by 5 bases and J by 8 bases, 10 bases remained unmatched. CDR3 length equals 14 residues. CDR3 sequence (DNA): TGTGCCAGCAGCGTAGACAGGGAGAGGAGTACGCAGTATTTT. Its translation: CASSVDRERSTQYF.

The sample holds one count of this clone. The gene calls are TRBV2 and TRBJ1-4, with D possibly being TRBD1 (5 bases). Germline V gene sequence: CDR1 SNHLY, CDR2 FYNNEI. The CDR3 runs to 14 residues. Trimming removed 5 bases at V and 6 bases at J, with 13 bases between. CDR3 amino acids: CASSRQWGDEKLFF. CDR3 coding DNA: TGTGCCAGCAGTCGACAGTGGGGTGATGAAAAACTGTTTTTT.

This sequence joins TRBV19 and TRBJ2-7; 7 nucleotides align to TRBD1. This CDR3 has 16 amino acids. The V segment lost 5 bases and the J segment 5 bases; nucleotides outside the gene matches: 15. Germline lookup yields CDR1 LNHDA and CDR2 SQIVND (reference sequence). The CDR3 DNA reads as TGTGCCAGTAGTTCCCAGGGACAGCCAACCTATGACGAGCAGTACTTC. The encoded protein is CASSSQGQPTYDEQYF.

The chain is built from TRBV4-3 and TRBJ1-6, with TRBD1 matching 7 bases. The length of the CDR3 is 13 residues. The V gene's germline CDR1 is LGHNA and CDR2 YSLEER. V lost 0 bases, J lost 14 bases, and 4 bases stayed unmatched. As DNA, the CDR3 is TGCGCCAGCAGCCAAGAAGGGGGCTCGGCCCTCCACTTT. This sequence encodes CASSQEGGSALHF.

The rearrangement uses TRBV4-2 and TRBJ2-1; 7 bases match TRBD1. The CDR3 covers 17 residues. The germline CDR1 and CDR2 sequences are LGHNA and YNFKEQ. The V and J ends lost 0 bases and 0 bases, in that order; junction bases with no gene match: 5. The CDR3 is CASSQDSGQPSYNEQFF. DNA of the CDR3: TGTGCCAGCAGCCAAGATTCGGGACAGCCCTCCTACAATGAGCAGTTCTTC.

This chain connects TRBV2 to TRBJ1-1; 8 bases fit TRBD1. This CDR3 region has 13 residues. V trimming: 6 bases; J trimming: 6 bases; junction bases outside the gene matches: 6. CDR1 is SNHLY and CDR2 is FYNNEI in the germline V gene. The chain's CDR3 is CASRGQAVAEAFF. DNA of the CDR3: TGTGCCAGCAGGGGACAGGCTGTAGCTGAAGCTTTCTTT.

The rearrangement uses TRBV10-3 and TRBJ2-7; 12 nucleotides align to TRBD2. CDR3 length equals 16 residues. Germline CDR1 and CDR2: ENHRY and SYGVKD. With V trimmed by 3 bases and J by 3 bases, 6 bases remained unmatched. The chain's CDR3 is CAISDIRLAGVYEQYF. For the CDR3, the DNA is TGTGCCATCAGTGATATCCGACTAGCGGGAGTCTACGAGCAGTACTTC.

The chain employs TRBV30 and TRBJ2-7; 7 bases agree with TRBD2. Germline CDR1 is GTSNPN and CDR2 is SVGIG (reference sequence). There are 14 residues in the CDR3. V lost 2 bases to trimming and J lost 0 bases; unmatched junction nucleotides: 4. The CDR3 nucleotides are TGTGCCTGGAGTCGGGAGGTCCACTCCTACGAGCAGTACTTC. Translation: CAWSREVHSYEQYF.

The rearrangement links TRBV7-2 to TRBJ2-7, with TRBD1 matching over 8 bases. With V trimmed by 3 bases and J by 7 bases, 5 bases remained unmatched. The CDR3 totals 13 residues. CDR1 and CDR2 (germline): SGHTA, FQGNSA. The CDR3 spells CASSLTGVGEQYF. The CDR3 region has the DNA TGTGCCAGCAGCTTGACAGGGGTGGGGGAGCAGTACTTC.

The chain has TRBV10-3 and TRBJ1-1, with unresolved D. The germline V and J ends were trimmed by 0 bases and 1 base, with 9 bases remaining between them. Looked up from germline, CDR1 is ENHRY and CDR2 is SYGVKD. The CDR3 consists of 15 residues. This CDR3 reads CAISESRDTNTEAFF. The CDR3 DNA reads TGTGCCATCAGTGAGTCTCGGGATACGAACACTGAAGCTTTCTTT.

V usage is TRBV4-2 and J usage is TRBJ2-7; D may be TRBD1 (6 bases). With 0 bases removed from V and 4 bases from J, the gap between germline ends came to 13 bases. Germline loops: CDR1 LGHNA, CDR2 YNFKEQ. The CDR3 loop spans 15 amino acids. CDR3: CASSQENTGLYEQYF. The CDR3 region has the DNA TGTGCCAGCAGCCAAGAGAACACAGGGTTGTACGAGCAGTACTTC.

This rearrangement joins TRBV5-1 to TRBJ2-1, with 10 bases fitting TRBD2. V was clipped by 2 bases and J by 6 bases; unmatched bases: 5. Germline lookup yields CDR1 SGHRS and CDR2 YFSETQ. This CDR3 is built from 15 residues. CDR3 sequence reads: CASSFSGRAPNEQFF. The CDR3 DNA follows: TGCGCCAGCAGCTTCAGCGGGAGGGCCCCCAATGAGCAGTTCTTC.

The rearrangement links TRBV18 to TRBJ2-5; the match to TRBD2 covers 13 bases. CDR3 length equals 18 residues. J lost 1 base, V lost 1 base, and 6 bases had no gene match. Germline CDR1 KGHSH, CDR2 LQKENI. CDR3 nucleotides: TGTGCCAGCTCACCACGAACTAGCGGGAGGGACCCCCAAGAGACCCAGTACTTC. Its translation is CASSPRTSGRDPQETQYF.

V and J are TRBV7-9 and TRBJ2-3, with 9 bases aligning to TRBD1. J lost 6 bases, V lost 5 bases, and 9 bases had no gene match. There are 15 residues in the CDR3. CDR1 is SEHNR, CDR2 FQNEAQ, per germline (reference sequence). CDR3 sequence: CASSLWRQGEDTQYF. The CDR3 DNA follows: TGTGCCAGCAGCCTATGGCGACAGGGGGAGGATACGCAGTATTTT.

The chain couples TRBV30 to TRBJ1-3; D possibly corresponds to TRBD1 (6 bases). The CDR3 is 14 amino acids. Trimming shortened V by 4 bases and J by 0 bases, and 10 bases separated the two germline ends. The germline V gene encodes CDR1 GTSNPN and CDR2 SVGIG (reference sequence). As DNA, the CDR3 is TGTGCCTGGACAGGACAGCTCTCTGGAAACACCATATATTTT. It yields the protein CAWTGQLSGNTIYF.

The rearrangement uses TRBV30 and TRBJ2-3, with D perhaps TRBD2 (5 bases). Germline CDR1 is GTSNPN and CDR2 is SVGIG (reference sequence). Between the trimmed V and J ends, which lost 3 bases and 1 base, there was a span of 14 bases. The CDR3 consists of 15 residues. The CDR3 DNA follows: TGTGCCTGGAGCACGGCTAGCCCCGGCACAGATACGCAGTATTTT. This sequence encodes CAWSTASPGTDTQYF.

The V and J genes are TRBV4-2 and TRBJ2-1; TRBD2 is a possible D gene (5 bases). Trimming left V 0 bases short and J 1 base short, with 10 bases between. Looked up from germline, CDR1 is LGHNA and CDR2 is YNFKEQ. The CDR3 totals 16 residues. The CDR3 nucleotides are TGTGCCAGCAGCCAAGATCCTAGCTTGTCCTACAATGAGCAGTTCTTC. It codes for CASSQDPSLSYNEQFF.

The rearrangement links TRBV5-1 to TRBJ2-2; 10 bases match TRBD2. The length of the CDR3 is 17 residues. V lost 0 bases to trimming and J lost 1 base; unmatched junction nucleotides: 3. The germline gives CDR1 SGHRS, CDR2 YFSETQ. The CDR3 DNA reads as TGCGCCAGCAGCTTGGAGCGGGAGGGCCGGAACACCGGGGAGCTGTTTTTT. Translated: CASSLEREGRNTGELFF. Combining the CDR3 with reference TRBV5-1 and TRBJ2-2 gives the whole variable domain KAGVTQTPRYLIKTRGQQVTLSCSPISGHRSVSWYQQTPGQGLQFLFEYFSETQRNKGNFPGRFSGRQFSNSRSEMNVSTLELGDSALYLCASSLEREGRNTGELFFGEGSRLTVL.

CDR3 nucleotide sequence: TGTGCCAGCAGCTCTAGTGGCTGGGGGACTAGCGGGCAAAGCTCCTACAATGAGCAGTTCTTC. This encodes CASSSSGWGTSGQSSYNEQFF. The rearrangement joins TRBV9 to TRBJ2-1, with 12 bases matching TRBD2. This CDR3 is built from 21 residues. V shed 4 bases, J shed 0 bases, and the junction held 17 bases outside the gene matches. Looked up from germline, CDR1 is SGDLS and CDR2 is YYNGEE.

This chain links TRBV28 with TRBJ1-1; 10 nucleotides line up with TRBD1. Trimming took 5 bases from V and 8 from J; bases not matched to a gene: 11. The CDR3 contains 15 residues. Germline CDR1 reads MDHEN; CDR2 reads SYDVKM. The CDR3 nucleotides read TGTGCCAGCAGTCCTCCAGGGACAGGGGCTCGGGAAGCTTTCTTT. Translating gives CASSPPGTGAREAFF.

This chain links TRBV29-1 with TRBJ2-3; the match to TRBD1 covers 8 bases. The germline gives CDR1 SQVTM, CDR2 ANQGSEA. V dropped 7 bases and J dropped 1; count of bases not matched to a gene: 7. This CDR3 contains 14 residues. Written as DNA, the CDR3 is TGCAGCGCGGAAGGGACAGGCCGCACAGATACGCAGTATTTT. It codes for CSAEGTGRTDTQYF.

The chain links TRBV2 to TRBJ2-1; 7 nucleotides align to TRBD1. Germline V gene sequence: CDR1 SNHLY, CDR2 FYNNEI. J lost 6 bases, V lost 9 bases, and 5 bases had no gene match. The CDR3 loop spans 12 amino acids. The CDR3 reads CARGAGGNEQFF. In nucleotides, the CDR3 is TGTGCCAGGGGGGCAGGGGGCAATGAGCAGTTCTTC.

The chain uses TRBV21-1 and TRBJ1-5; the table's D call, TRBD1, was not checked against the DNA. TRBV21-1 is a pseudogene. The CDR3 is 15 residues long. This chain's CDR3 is CASRGDRDDGQPQHF. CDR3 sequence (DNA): TGTGCCAGCAGAGGAGACAGGGATGATGGTCAGCCCCAGCATTTT.

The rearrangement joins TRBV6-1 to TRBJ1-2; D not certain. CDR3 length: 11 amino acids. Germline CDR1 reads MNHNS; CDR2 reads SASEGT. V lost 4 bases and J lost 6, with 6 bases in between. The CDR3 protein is CASSVLDGYTF. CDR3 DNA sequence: TGTGCCAGCAGTGTTCTCGATGGCTACACCTTC.

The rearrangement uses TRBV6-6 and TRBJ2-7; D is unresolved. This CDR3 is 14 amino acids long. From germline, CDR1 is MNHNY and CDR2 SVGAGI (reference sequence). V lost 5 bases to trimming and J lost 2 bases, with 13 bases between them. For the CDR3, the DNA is TGTGCCAGCAGTAAGACACCCGGCACCTACGAGCAGTACTTC. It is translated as CASSKTPGTYEQYF.